This T cell receptor (beta chain) is drawn from a study of blood T cells in healthy people across ages. In germline, CDR1 is PRHDT, CDR2 FYEKMQ (reference sequence). The CDR3 covers 17 residues. The V gene end was trimmed by 4 bases and the J gene end by 0 bases; junction bases not matched to a gene: 11. For the second PCR, which ran for about 7 to 12 cycles, a sample-barcoded 5' primer and a J-beta primer mix were used. TCRdb reanalysed the 5' RACE reads using MiXCR and keeps one entry per CDR3 protein. The sample holds about 830,000 distinct CDR3 sequences; less than 80% are singletons and the top ten take about a quarter.

The clonotype originates from a man under 40 in good health. The rearrangement links TRBV13 to TRBJ2-5, with 7 bases fitting TRBD2. Sequencing was carried out using blood. The CDR3 here is CASSSFRASGNQETQYF. The CDR3 coding sequence is TGTGCCAGCAGCTCCTTTAGGGCTAGCGGAAACCAAGAGACCCAGTACTTC.